These 15 T cell receptor beta chains were sequenced from one sample in a study of T cell changes during pregnancy in multiple sclerosis. Produced via immunoSEQ multiplex PCR; TCRdb's table is partial and in-frame only. The sample holds approximately 90,000 clones, 90% to 95% seen once. The sample here was peripheral blood, taken after pregnancy. The receptors stem from a female donor in good health, enrolled as a control in a pregnancy study.

This clone was counted only a few times. In nucleotides, the CDR3 is TGTGCCAGCAGATTCTCGGACAGCCCTGAGCCTGGAAACACCATATATTTT. Protein product: CASRFSDSPEPGNTIYF. V gene TRBV4-2 combines with J gene TRBJ1-3; D perhaps matches TRBD1 (6 bases). CDR1 and CDR2 from the germline V gene are LGHNA and YNFKEQ. CDR3 length: 17 residues. Trimming left V 6 bases short and J 2 bases short, with 20 bases between.

The chain has TRBV6-6 and TRBJ1-4, with 8 bases fitting TRBD1. From germline, CDR1 is MNHNY and CDR2 SVGAGI (reference sequence). The CDR3 sequence is 12 residues long. The J segment lost 8 bases and the V segment lost 7 bases, leaving 3 bases of the junction unmatched. The DNA for the CDR3 is TGTGCCAGCAAACAGGGGGAAGAAAAACTGTTTTTT. Its protein is CASKQGEEKLFF.

The J gene is TRBJ1-1, the V gene TRBV5-1; TRBD1 matches 7 bases. The length of the CDR3 is 14 residues. Trimming at V came to 7 bases and at J to 0 bases, leaving 6 bases not matched to a gene. Germline lookup yields CDR1 SGHRS and CDR2 YFSETQ. CDR3 in DNA: TGCGCCAGCCAGACAGGGCCGATGAACACTGAAGCTTTCTTT. It specifies CASQTGPMNTEAFF. The whole variable domain, remainder taken from reference TRBV5-1 and TRBJ1-1, is KAGVTQTPRYLIKTRGQQVTLSCSPISGHRSVSWYQQTPGQGLQFLFEYFSETQRNKGNFPGRFSGRQFSNSRSEMNVSTLELGDSALYLCASQTGPMNTEAFFGQGTRLTVV.

The sample holds one count of this clone. The chain has TRBV6-1 and TRBJ2-2; 10 bases align to TRBD2. The junction had 3 bases not matched to a gene; V was cut back by 6 bases and J by 2 bases. CDR3 size: 15 residues. CDR1 MNHNS and CDR2 SASEGT come from the germline V gene. The CDR3 here is CASRAGGTNTGELFF. In DNA form, the CDR3 reads TGTGCCAGCAGAGCGGGGGGGACCAACACCGGGGAGCTGTTTTTT.

This clone occurred a few times. This sequence joins TRBV7-8 and TRBJ1-2; 8 bases map to TRBD1. CDR1 and CDR2 from the germline V gene are SGHVS and FQNEAQ. The V segment lost 5 bases and the J segment 8 bases; nucleotides outside the gene matches: 10. The CDR3 is 14 amino acids. CDR3 nucleotides: TGTGCCAGCAGCCCCACAGGGGGATCGAGGGGCTACACCTTC. Its protein is CASSPTGGSRGYTF.

The chain links TRBV7-2 to TRBJ2-7; 8 positions agree with TRBD2. After removal of 1 base from V and 5 bases from J, the junction contained 7 bases not matched to a gene. Germline V gene data show CDR1 as SGHTA and CDR2 as FQGNSA. The CDR3 totals 15 residues. CDR3 in amino acids: CASSLVGLGGHEQYF. In DNA, the CDR3 is TGTGCCAGCAGCTTAGTGGGACTAGGTGGCCACGAGCAGTACTTC.

The rearrangement uses TRBV5-1 and TRBJ1-2; weak D call: TRBD1 (5 bases). Germline V gene data show CDR1 as SGHRS and CDR2 as YFSETQ. The CDR3 loop spans 15 amino acids. Trimming cost V 4 bases and J 5 bases, with 18 bases left between them. CDR3 sequence (DNA): TGCGCCAGCAGCGGAGGGGAGACAGACGCTTATGGCTACACCTTC. It is translated as CASSGGETDAYGYTF.

The chain has TRBV5-1 and TRBJ2-7; D ambiguous. CDR1 SGHRS and CDR2 YFSETQ come from the germline V gene. V lost 1 base and J 0 bases, leaving 8 bases between the germline ends. This CDR3 region has 14 residues. The CDR3 nucleotides are TGCGCCAGCAGCTTGAACAGTAACTCCTACGAGCAGTACTTC. This sequence encodes CASSLNSNSYEQYF.

This clone was counted only a few times. The genes are TRBV27 and TRBJ2-1, with 9 bases that match TRBD2. Losses at the gene ends were 5 bases for V and 9 bases for J; bases not matched to a gene: 8. This CDR3 contains 14 residues. Germline CDR1 is MNHEY and CDR2 is SMNVEV (reference sequence). The CDR3 DNA follows: TGTGCCAGCAGTAAAGCGGGGGGCCCGGGTGAGCAGTTCTTC. It specifies CASSKAGGPGEQFF.

The chain uses TRBV9 and TRBJ2-7; no reliable D call. Germline V gene data show CDR1 as SGDLS and CDR2 as YYNGEE. V lost 2 bases and J 5 bases, leaving 5 bases between the germline ends. This CDR3 has 11 amino acids. CDR3 in DNA: TGTGCCAGCAGCGTCGGAGACGAGCAGTACTTC. As protein: CASSVGDEQYF.

This clone was counted between two and nine times. The gene calls are TRBV5-1 and TRBJ1-1; D gene ambiguous. V was pared by 4 bases and J by 5 bases, with 9 bases between. The CDR3 loop spans 12 amino acids. Germline CDR1 SGHRS, CDR2 YFSETQ. The CDR3 is CASSDRGTEAFF. CDR3 bases: TGCGCCAGCAGCGATAGAGGAACTGAAGCTTTCTTT.

The V call is TRBV11-2, the J call TRBJ1-2; no firm D call. Between the trimmed V and J ends, which lost 5 bases and 3 bases, there was a span of 13 bases. CDR1 is SGHAT, CDR2 FQNNGV, per germline. The CDR3 covers 14 residues. This chain's CDR3 is CASSALGSHYGYTF. The CDR3 nucleotides are TGTGCCAGCAGCGCCCTGGGGAGTCACTATGGCTACACCTTC.

The chain links TRBV30 to TRBJ2-7; D might be TRBD1 (5 bases). The CDR3 has 13 amino acids. Deletions cut 5 bases from V and 0 bases from J, with 11 bases between. Germline V gives CDR1 GTSNPN, CDR2 SVGIG (reference sequence). CDR3 sequence: CAWVGEPSYEQYF. For the CDR3, the DNA is TGTGCCTGGGTAGGGGAACCCTCCTACGAGCAGTACTTC.

The genes are TRBV4-3 and TRBJ1-3; D is possibly TRBD1 (6 bases). Germline V gene sequence: CDR1 LGHNA, CDR2 YSLEER. The CDR3 has 15 residues. The V end was cut by 4 bases, the J end by 0 bases, with 10 bases between. In DNA, the CDR3 is TGCGCCAGCAGCCCTCTGGACAGCTCTGGAAACACCATATATTTT. Translated: CASSPLDSSGNTIYF.

The chain is built from TRBV11-2 and TRBJ2-3; D gene uncertain. Germline V gene sequence: CDR1 SGHAT, CDR2 FQNNGV. The CDR3 loop spans 18 amino acids. The V gene lost 5 bases and the J gene lost 2 bases, with 23 bases spanning the gap. This CDR3 is CASSPRLPAGPFTDTQYF. DNA for the CDR3: TGTGCCAGCAGCCCACGATTACCGGCAGGTCCGTTCACAGATACGCAGTATTTT.